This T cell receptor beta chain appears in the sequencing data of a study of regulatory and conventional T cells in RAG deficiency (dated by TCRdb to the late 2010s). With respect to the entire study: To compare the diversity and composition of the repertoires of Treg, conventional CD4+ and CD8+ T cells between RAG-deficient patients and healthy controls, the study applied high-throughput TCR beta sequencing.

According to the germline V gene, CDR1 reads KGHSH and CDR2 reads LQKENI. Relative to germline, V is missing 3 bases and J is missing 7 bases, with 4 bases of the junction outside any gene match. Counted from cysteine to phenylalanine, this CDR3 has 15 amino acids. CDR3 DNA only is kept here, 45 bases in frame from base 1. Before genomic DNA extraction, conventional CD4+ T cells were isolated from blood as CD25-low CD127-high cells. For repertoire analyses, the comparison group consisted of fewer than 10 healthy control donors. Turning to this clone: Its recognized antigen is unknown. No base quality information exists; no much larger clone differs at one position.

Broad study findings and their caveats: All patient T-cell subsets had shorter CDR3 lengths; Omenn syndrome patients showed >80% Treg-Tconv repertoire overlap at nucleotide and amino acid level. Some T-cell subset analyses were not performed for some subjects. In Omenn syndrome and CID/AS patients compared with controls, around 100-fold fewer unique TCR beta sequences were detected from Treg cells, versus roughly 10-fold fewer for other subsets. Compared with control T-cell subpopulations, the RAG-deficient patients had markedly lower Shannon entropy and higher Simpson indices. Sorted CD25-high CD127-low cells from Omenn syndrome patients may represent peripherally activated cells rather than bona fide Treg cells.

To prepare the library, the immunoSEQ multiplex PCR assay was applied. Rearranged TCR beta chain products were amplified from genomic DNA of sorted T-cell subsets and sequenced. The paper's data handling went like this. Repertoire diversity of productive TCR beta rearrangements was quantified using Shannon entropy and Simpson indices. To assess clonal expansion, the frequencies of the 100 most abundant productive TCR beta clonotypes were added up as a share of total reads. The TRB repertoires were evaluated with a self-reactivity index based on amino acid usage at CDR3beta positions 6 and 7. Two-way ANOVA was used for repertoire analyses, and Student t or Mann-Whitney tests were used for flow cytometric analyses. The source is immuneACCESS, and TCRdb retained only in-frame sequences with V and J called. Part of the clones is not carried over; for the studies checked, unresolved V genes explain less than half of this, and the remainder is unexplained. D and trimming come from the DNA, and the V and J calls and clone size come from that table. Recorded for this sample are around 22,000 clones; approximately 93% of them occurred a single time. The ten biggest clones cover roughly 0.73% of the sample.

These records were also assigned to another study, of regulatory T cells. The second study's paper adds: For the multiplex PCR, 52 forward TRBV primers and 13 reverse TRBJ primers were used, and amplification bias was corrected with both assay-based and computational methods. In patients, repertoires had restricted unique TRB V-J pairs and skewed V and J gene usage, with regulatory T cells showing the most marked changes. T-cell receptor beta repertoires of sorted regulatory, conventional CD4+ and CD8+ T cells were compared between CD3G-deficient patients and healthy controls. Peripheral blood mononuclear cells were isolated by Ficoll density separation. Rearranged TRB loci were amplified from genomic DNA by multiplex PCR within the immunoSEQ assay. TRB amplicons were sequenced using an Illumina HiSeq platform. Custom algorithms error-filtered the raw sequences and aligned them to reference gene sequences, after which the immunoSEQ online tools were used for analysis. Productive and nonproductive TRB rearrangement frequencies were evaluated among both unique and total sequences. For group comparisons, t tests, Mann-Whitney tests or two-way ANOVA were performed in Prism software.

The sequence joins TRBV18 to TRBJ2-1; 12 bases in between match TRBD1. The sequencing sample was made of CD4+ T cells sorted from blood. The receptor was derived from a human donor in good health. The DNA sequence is TGTGCCAGCTCACCCGGGACAGGGGGCTTGAATGAGCAGTTCTTC. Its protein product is CASSPGTGGLNEQFF.